These 18 T cell receptor beta chains were all obtained from the same sample, sequenced in a study of T cell responses to AZD1222 COVID-19 vaccine (TCRdb year 2021). Library generation was performed with the immunoSEQ multiplex PCR assay. Drawn from immuneACCESS, this table holds only the in-frame rearrangements with V and J called that TCRdb kept. Clones are partly lost; checked studies trace under half to an unresolved V gene and leave the rest unexplained. Present in this sample are roughly 70,000 clones, roughly four fifths of which were seen just once. The ten largest account for less than 6.5% of the sample. In light of the paper, this sample's time point label describes: baseline before first vaccination. The sample in question was peripheral blood, obtained on day 0 of AZD1222 vaccination. The source of these receptors is an adult in good health.

The chain combines TRBV9 with TRBJ2-7; either TRBD1 or TRBD2 may supply D (5 bases each). This CDR3 region has 12 residues. The V and J ends lost 4 bases and 6 bases respectively, with 11 bases between them. Germline CDR1 SGDLS, CDR2 YYNGEE. The CDR3 loop is CASSPYGGEQYF. The CDR3 DNA reads as TGTGCCAGCAGCCCCTATGGGGGCGAGCAGTACTTC.

The chain combines TRBV7-9 with TRBJ2-5; 8 nucleotides line up with TRBD2. V gave up 6 bases and J gave up 4 bases; unmatched junction bases: 13. Germline-derived CDR1 and CDR2 are SEHNR and FQNEAQ (reference sequence). This CDR3 contains 16 residues. The CDR3 loop reads CASRPVGLAGRETQYF. CDR3 nucleotide sequence: TGTGCCAGCAGGCCAGTCGGTCTAGCGGGTAGAGAGACCCAGTACTTC.

The chain recombines TRBV6-1 with TRBJ1-3; D unresolved. The germline V gene encodes CDR1 MNHNS and CDR2 SASEGT. V lost 1 base and J lost 0, with 10 bases in between. The CDR3 contains 16 residues. CDR3 in amino acids: CASSEEAAYSGNTIYF. As DNA, the CDR3 is TGTGCCAGCAGTGAAGAGGCAGCATACTCTGGAAACACCATATATTTT.

The chain couples TRBV6-1 to TRBJ2-7; 9 bases align to TRBD1. The junction had 7 bases not matched to a gene; V was cut back by 2 bases and J by 2 bases. Germline assignment: CDR1 MNHNS and CDR2 SASEGT. The CDR3 is 16 residues long. The chain's CDR3 is CASSEWGTGSTYEQYF. The DNA for the CDR3 is TGTGCCAGCAGTGAATGGGGGACAGGGAGTACCTACGAGCAGTACTTC.

This rearrangement joins TRBV28 to TRBJ1-2, with D hard to call. Germline lookup yields CDR1 MDHEN and CDR2 SYDVKM. V gave up 2 bases and J gave up 4 bases, with 8 bases separating them. This CDR3 has 13 amino acids. The CDR3 region has the DNA TGTGCCAGCAGTTTACCCTCCCTCTATGGCTACACCTTC. This codes for CASSLPSLYGYTF.

The genes are TRBV7-9 and TRBJ2-7; D may be TRBD1 (7 bases). The length of the CDR3 is 14 residues. V was shortened by 5 bases and J by 5 bases, with 16 bases between the two germline ends. Germline V gives CDR1 SEHNR, CDR2 FQNEAQ (reference sequence). The CDR3 protein is CASSPWTGGNEQYF. The CDR3 nucleotides read TGTGCCAGCAGCCCTTGGACAGGCGGGAACGAGCAGTACTTC.

This clone was recorded a few times. This sequence joins TRBV5-8 and TRBJ2-4, with D possibly matching TRBD1 (6 bases). The germline CDR1 and CDR2 sequences are SGHTS and YDEGEE. The CDR3 consists of 16 residues. Trimming cost V 4 bases and J 0 bases, with 14 bases left between them. The CDR3 region is CASSPGQILAKNIQYF. CDR3 DNA: TGTGCCAGCAGCCCCGGACAGATTCTAGCCAAAAACATTCAGTACTTC.

The chain carries TRBV5-6 and TRBJ1-1, with a possible D match to TRBD1 (5 bases). V lost 4 bases to trimming and J lost 6 bases, with 13 bases between them. Per the germline V gene, CDR1 is SGHDT and CDR2 is YYEEEE. The CDR3 is 13 amino acids. The CDR3, as DNA: TGTGCCAGCAGCGGCGGGGCGAGGCCTGAAGCTTTCTTT. It encodes CASSGGARPEAFF.

The chain has TRBV6-2 or TRBV6-3 and TRBJ2-5; D unresolved. There are 13 residues in the CDR3. Trimming took 4 bases from V and 5 from J, leaving 11 bases between them. Germline V gives CDR1 MNHEY, CDR2 SVGEGT. The DNA for the CDR3 is TGTGCCAGCAGTTTTCGGTTGTTGGAGACCCAGTACTTC. Translated, it gives CASSFRLLETQYF.

The genes are TRBV11-3 and TRBJ1-4; D is uncertain. The germline gives CDR1 SGHNT, CDR2 YENEEA. V was trimmed by 0 bases and J by 7 bases, leaving 12 bases between them. The CDR3 has 15 residues. The CDR3 spells CASSLEGIGSEKLFF. DNA for the CDR3: TGTGCCAGCAGCTTAGAGGGGATCGGGAGTGAAAAACTGTTTTTT.

This clone was seen once. The chain has TRBV19 and TRBJ2-1, with D perhaps matching TRBD2 (7 bases). The CDR3 sequence is 14 residues long. V was trimmed by 6 bases and J by 7 bases, leaving 16 bases between them. CDR1 and CDR2 (germline): LNHDA, SQIVND (reference sequence). CDR3 nucleotide sequence: TGTGCCAGTAGGTCGCCGGGGGGCTTGAATGAGCAGTTCTTC. Translation: CASRSPGGLNEQFF.

V and J are TRBV21-1 and TRBJ1-5; TRBD1 is taken as the D call from the table, unchecked against the DNA. TRBV21-1 is classified as a pseudogene. CDR3 length equals 15 residues. CDR3 nucleotide sequence: TGTGCCATCAGAGCCCGGGACAGGGGTGGTCAGCCCCAGCATTTT. This sequence encodes CAIRARDRGGQPQHF.

This rearrangement joins TRBV19 to TRBJ2-1; D is uncertain. The CDR3 runs 13 residues. CDR1 is LNHDA, CDR2 SQIVND, per germline (reference sequence). V dropped 10 bases and J dropped 6 bases, with 16 bases sitting between them. The CDR3 DNA sequence: TGTGCCACTCAGGTTATCGACTCCAATGAGCAGTTCTTC. This translates into CATQVIDSNEQFF.

The gene calls are TRBV6-1 and TRBJ1-5; no clear D gene. Germline loops: CDR1 MNHNS, CDR2 SASEGT. Trimming pared 3 bases from V and 5 bases from J, leaving 5 bases between. The CDR3 covers 12 residues. The CDR3 protein is CASSDLHQPQHF. The CDR3, as DNA: TGTGCCAGCAGTGACCTACATCAGCCCCAGCATTTT.

The gene calls are TRBV19 and TRBJ1-1; a weak D match, TRBD1 (6 bases). CDR1 is LNHDA and CDR2 is SQIVND in the germline V gene (reference sequence). Trimming left V 0 bases short and J 5 bases short, with 13 bases between. This CDR3 comprises 15 residues. The CDR3: CASSIDPARGTEAFF. The CDR3 DNA reads TGTGCCAGTAGTATAGATCCCGCCAGGGGAACTGAAGCTTTCTTT. Combining the CDR3 with reference TRBV19 and TRBJ1-1 gives the whole variable domain DGGITQSPKYLFRKEGQNVTLSCEQNLNHDAMYWYRQDPGQGLRLIYYSQIVNDFQKGDIAEGYSVSREKKESFPLTVTSAQKNPTAFYLCASSIDPARGTEAFFGQGTRLTVV.

V is TRBV10-2 and J is TRBJ2-3; perhaps D is TRBD1 or TRBD2 (5 bases each). The CDR3 is 16 residues long. Trimming pared 3 bases from V and 2 bases from J, leaving 15 bases between. Germline values: CDR1 WSHSY, CDR2 SAAADI. The CDR3 protein is CASSDRDLQLTDTQYF. The CDR3 DNA sequence: TGCGCCAGCAGTGACCGGGACCTCCAGCTCACAGATACGCAGTATTTT.

V and J are TRBV24-1 and TRBJ2-1, with a possible D match to TRBD1 (6 bases). The CDR3 is made up of 16 amino acids. Germline CDR1 KGHDR, CDR2 SFDVKD. Trimming took off 3 bases at V and 8 bases at J, with 19 bases between the two ends. CDR3 sequence reads: CATSDPATGTRYEQFF. The DNA of the CDR3 is TGTGCCACCAGTGATCCCGCCACCGGGACACGGTATGAGCAGTTCTTC.

The chain combines TRBV2 with TRBJ2-7; D not resolved. The CDR3 is made up of 13 amino acids. Trimming shortened V by 1 base and J by 0 bases, and 4 bases separated the two germline ends. Germline-derived CDR1 and CDR2 are SNHLY and FYNNEI. CDR3 residues: CASSEGNSYEQYF. DNA of the CDR3: TGTGCCAGCAGTGAAGGGAACTCCTACGAGCAGTACTTC.